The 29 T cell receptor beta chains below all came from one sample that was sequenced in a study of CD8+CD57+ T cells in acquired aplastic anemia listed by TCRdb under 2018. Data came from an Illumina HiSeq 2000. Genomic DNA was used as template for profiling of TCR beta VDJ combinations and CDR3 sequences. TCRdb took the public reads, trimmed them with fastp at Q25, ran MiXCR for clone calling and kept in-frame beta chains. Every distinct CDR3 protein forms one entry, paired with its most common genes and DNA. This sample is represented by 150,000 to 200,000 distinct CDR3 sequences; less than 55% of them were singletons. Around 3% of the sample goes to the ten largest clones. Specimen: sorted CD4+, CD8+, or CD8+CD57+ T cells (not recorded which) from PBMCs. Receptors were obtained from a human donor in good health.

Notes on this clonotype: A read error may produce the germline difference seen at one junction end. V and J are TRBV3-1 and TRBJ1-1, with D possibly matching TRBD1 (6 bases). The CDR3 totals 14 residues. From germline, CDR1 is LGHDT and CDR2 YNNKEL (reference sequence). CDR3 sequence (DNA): TGTGCCAGCAGCCACCTAGGGGGGTTGAATGAAGCTCTCTTT. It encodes CASSHLGGLNEALF. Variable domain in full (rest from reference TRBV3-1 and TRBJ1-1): DTAVSQTPKYLVTQMGNDKSIKCEQNLGHDTMYWYKQDSKKFLKIMFSYNNKELIINETVPNRFSPKSPDKAHLNLHINSLELGDSAVYFCASSHLGGLNEALFGQGTRLTVV.

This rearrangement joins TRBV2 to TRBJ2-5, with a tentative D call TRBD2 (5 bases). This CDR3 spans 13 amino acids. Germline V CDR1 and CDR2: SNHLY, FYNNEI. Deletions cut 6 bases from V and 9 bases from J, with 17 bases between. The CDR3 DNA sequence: TGTGCCAGCAGACAGCGGACGTCGGAGGCCCAGTACTTC. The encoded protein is CASRQRTSEAQYF.

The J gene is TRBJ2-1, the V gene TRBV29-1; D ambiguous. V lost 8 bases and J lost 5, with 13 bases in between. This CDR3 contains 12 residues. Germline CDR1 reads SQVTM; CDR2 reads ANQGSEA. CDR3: CSFAMSDNEQFF. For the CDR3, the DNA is TGCAGCTTTGCCATGTCCGACAATGAGCAGTTCTTC.

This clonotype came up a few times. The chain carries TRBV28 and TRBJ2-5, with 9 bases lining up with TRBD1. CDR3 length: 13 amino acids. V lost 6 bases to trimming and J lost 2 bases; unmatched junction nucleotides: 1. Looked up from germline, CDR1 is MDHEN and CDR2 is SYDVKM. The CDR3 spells CASSDRGQETQYF. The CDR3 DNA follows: TGTGCCAGCAGCGACAGGGGGCAAGAGACCCAGTACTTC.

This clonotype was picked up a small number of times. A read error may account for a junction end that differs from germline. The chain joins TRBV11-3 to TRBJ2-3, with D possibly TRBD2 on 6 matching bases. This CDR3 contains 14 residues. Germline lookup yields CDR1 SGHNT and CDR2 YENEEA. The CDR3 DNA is TGTGCCAGCAGTTTAGGCGGGGCCACAGATACGCAGTATTTT. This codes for CASSLGGATDTQYF.

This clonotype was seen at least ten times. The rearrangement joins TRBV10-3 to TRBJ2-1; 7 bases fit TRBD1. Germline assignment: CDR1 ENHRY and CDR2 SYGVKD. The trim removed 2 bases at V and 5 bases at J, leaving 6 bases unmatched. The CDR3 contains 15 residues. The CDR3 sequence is CAISERGGINNEQFF. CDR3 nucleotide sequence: TGTGCCATCAGTGAGCGAGGGGGCATCAACAATGAGCAGTTCTTC.

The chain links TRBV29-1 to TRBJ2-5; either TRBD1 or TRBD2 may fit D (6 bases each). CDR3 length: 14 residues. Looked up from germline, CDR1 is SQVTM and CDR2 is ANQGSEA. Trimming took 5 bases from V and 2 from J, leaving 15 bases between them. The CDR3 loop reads CSVSYRGEQETQYF. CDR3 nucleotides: TGCAGCGTTTCTTATAGGGGGGAACAAGAGACCCAGTACTTC.

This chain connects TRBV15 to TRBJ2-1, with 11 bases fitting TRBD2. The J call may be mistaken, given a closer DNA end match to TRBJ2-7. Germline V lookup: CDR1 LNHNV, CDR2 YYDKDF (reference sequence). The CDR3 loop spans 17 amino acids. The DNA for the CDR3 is TGTGCCACCAGCAGAGGTATTAGCGGGAGGGACTACAATGAGCAGTACTTC. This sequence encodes CATSRGISGRDYNEQYF.

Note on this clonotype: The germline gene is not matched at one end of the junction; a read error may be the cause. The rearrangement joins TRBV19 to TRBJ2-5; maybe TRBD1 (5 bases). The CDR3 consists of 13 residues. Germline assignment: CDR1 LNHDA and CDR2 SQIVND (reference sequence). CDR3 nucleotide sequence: TGTGCCAGTAGAGGGGCCTCCCAAGAGACCCAGCACTTC. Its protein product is CASRGASQETQHF. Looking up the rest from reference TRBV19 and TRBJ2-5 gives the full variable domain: DGGITQSPKYLFRKEGQNVTLSCEQNLNHDAMYWYRQDPGQGLRLIYYSQIVNDFQKGDIAEGYSVSREKKESFPLTVTSAQKNPTAFYLCASRGASQETQHFGPGTRLLVL.

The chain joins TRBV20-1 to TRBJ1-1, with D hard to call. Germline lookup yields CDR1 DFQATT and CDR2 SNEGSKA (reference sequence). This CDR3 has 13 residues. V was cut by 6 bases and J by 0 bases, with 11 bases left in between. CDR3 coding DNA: TGCAGTGCCCGATCGGCTATGAACACTGAAGCTTTCTTT. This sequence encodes CSARSAMNTEAFF.

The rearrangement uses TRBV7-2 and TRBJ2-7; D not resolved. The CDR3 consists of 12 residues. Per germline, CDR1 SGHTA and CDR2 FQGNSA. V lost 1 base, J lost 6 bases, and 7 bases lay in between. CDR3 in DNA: TGTGCCAGCAGCTTAGTTTTCGGCGAGCAGTACTTC. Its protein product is CASSLVFGEQYF.

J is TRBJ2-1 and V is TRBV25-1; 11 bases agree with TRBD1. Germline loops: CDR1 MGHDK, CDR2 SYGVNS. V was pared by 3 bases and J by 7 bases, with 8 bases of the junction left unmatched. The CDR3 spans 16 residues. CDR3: CASSDEGQGEMNEQFF. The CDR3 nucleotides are TGTGCCAGCAGTGACGAGGGACAGGGGGAAATGAATGAGCAGTTCTTC. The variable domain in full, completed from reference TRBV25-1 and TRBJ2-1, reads EADIYQTPRYLVIGTGKKITLECSQTMGHDKMYWYQQDPGMELHLIHYSYGVNSTEKGDLSSESTVSRIRTEHFPLTLESARPSHTSQYLCASSDEGQGEMNEQFFGPGTRLTVL.

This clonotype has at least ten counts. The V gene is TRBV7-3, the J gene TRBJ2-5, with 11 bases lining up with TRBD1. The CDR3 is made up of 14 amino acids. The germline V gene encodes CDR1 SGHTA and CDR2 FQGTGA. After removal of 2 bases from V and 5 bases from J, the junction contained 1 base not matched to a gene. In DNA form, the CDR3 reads TGTGCCAGCAGCTTAGGGACAGGGGGGGAGACCCAGTACTTC. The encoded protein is CASSLGTGGETQYF. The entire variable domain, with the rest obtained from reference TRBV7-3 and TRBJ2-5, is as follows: GAGVSQTPSNKVTEKGKYVELRCDPISGHTALYWYRQSLGQGPEFLIYFQGTGAADDSGLPNDRFFAVRPEGSVSTLKIQRTERGDSAVYLCASSLGTGGETQYFGPGTRLLVL.

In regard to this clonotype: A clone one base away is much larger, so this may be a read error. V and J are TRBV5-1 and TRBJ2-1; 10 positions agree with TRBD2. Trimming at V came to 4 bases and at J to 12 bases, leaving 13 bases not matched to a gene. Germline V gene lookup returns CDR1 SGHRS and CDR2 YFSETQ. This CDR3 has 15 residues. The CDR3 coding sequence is TGCGCCAGCAGCCAGGGACTAGCGCTCTCCGGAAGGCAGTTCTTC. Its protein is CASSQGLALSGRQFF.

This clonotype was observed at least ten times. The CDR3 DNA follows: TGTGCCAGTAGTATAGGGCAGGGGAGCTCTGGGGCCAACGTCCTGACTTTC. It specifies CASSIGQGSSGANVLTF. The genes are TRBV19 and TRBJ2-6; a weak D match, TRBD1 (6 bases). Germline assignment: CDR1 LNHDA and CDR2 SQIVND (reference sequence). The CDR3 runs to 17 residues. Trimming left V 1 base short and J 0 bases short, with 10 bases between.

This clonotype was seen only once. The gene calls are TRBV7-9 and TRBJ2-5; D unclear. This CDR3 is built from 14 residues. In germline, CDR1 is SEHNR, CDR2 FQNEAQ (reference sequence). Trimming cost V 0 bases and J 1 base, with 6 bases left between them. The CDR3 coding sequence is TGTGCCAGCAGCTTAGCAGAGATCCAAGAGACCCAGTACTTC. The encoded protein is CASSLAEIQETQYF.

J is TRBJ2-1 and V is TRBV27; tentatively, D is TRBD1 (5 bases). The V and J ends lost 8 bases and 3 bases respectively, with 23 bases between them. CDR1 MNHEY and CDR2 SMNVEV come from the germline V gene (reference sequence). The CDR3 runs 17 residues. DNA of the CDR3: TGTGCCAGCGGCACTACCCGATCGGACATGGGCTACAATGAGCAGTTCTTC. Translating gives CASGTTRSDMGYNEQFF.

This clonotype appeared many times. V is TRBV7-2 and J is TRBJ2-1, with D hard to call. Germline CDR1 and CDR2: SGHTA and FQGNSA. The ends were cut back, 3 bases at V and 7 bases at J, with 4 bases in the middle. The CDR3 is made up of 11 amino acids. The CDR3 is CASSFHNEQFF. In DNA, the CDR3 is TGTGCCAGCAGCTTCCATAATGAGCAGTTCTTC.

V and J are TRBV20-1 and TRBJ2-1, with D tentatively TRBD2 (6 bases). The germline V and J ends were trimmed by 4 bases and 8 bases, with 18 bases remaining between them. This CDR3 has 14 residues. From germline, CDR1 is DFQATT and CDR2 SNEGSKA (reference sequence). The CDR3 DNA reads TGCAGTGCTAATGCGGGACCCAAAGTAGATGAGCAGTTCTTC. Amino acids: CSANAGPKVDEQFF.

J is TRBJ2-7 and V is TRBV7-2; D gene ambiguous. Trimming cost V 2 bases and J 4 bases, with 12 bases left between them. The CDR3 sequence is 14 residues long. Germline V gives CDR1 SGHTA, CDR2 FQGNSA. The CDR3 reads CASSLSRSVYEQYF. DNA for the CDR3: TGTGCCAGCAGCTTATCGCGGTCGGTTTACGAGCAGTACTTC.

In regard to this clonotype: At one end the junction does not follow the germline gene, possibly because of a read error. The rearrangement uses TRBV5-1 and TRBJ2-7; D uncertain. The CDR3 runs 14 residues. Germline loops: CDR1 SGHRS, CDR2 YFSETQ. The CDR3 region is CASSIQTSSYDQYF. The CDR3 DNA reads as TGCGCCAGCAGCATACAGACGAGCTCCTACGATCAGTACTTC.

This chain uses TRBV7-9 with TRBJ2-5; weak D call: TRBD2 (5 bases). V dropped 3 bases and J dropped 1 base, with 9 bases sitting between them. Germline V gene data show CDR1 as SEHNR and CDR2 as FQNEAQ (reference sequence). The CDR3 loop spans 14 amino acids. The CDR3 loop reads CASSFGLIQETQYF. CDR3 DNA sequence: TGTGCCAGCAGCTTCGGACTGATCCAAGAGACCCAGTACTTC.

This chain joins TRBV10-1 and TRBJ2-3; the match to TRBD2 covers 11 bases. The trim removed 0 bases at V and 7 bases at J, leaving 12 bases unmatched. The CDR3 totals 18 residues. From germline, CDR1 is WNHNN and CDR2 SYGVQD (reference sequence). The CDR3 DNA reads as TGCGCCAGCAGTGAGTCCCAAGGGACTAGCGGAAGTCTCAATACGCAGTATTTT. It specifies CASSESQGTSGSLNTQYF.

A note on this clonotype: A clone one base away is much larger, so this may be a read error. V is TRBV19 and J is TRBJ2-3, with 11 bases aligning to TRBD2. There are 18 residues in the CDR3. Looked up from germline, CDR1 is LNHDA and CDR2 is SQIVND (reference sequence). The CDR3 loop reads CTSSIQQPLAGVPDTQYF. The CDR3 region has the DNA TGTACCAGTAGTATACAGCAACCACTAGCGGGAGTGCCAGATACGCAGTATTTT. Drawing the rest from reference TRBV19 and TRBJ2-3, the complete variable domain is DGGITQSPKYLFRKEGQNVTLSCEQNLNHDAMYWYRQDPGQGLRLIYYSQIVNDFQKGDIAEGYSVSREKKESFPLTVTSAQKNPTAFYLCTSSIQQPLAGVPDTQYFGPGTRLTVL.

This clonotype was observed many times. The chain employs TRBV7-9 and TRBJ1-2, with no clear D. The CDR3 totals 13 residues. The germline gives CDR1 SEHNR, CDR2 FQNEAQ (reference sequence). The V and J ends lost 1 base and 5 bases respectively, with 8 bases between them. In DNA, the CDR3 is TGTGCCAGCAGCTTAGGGGCGGGGTATGGCTACACCTTC. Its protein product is CASSLGAGYGYTF.

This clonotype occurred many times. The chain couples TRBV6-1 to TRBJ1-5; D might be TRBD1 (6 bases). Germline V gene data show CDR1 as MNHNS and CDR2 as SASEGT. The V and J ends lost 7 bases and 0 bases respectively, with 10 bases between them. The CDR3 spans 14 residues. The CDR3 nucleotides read TGTGCCAGCACGAAGGACAGTAGCAATCAGCCCCAGCATTTT. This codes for CASTKDSSNQPQHF.

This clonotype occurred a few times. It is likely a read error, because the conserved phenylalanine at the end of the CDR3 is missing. CDR3 bases: TGTGCCAGCAGCCGACAGCTCTTAACAACTAATGAAAAACTGTTTCTT. Translation: CASSRQLLTTNEKLFL. The gene calls are TRBV2 and TRBJ1-4; weak D call: TRBD1 (5 bases). This CDR3 contains 16 residues. V lost 6 bases and J lost 0, with 14 bases in between. The V gene's germline CDR1 is SNHLY and CDR2 FYNNEI.

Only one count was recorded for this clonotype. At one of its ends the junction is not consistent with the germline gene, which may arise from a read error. CDR3 nucleotide sequence: TGTGCCAGCGCAGCGGGACTAGCGGGCTCCTACGAGCGGTACTTC. Encoded protein: CASAAGLAGSYERYF. The chain carries TRBV2 and TRBJ2-7, with 12 bases lining up with TRBD2. Germline-derived CDR1 and CDR2 are SNHLY and FYNNEI. The CDR3 sequence is 15 residues long.

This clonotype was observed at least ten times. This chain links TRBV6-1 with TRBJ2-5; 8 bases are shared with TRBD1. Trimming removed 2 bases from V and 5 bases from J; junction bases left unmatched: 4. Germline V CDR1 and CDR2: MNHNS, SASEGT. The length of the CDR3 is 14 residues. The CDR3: CASSERTGFETQYF. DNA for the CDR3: TGTGCCAGCAGTGAAAGGACAGGGTTTGAGACCCAGTACTTC.